This T cell receptor beta chain was documented in a study of shared T cell receptors in the human thymus. This table comes from immunoSEQ multiplex PCR, and its TCRdb copy is limited to in-frame clones, with some not included. In the table there are 700,000 or so clones, 75% to 90% of which are singletons. Germline V CDR1 and CDR2: MDHEN, SYDVKM. V dropped 7 bases and J dropped 1 base, with 13 bases sitting between them. The CDR3 totals 14 residues. The same sample was also used in a study of human thymus T cells. From that paper: Repertoires sampled from thymus and blood appeared biased in V and J gene usage. Related reports documented highly overlapping thymic repertoires among unrelated individuals.

The specimen sequenced was thymocytes. This receptor was taken from a girl less than two years old with a congenital heart defect. This chain connects TRBV28 to TRBJ1-1; D remains unclear. Here the CDR3 reads CASNPRHENTEAFF. The CDR3 nucleotides are TGTGCCAGCAACCCTAGGCACGAGAACACTGAAGCTTTCTTT.